This T cell receptor (beta chain) is drawn from a study of long-term antiretroviral therapy in people with HIV. Looking at the study overall: Of all samples, the earliest predate the 2015 immediate-ART recommendation by about a decade. Overall study findings and caveats: Blood draws took place between about 2003 and 2018 and possibly involved older ART regimens. Post-ART samples showed increased diversity that remained below transplant donor control levels. Clones with expansion before ART led the repertoire at all time points.

The libraries were made with immunoSEQ v3.0 at survey level. Profiling relied on immunoSEQ multiplex PCR, and the TCRdb table lists in-frame clones only, not all of them. The top ten clones hold about 4% of a sample with about 30,000 clones, approximately 95% of them seen once. CDR1 is MNHEY, CDR2 SVGAGI, per germline. Trimming cost V 2 bases and J 5 bases; bases outside gene matches: 3. The CDR3 is 14 amino acids. As for this clone: Its antigen remains unidentified.

The specimen was unsorted PBMCs, collected more than 5 years after starting antiretroviral therapy. The chain recombines TRBV6-5 with TRBJ1-1; 9 bases map to TRBD1. The sequence was collected from a woman between 45 and 60 years old with HIV. The CDR3 DNA is TGTGCCAGCAGTTACGGGACAGGGAGGACTGAAGCTTTCTTT. Amino acids: CASSYGTGRTEAFF.